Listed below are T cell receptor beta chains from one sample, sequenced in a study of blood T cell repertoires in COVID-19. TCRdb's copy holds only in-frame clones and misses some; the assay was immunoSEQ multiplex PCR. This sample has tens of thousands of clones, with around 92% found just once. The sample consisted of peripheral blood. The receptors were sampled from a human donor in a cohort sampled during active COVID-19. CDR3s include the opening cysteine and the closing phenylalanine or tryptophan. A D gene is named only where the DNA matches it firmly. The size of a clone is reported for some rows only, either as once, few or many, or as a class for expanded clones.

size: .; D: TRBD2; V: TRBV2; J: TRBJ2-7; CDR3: CASSEIASGRSSYEQYF; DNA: TGTGCCAGCAGTGAAATAGCTAGCGGACGGAGCTCCTACGAGCAGTACTTC
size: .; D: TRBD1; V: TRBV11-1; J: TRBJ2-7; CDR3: CASSPGQGRYEQYF; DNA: TGTGCCAGCAGCCCCGGACAGGGGAGGTACGAGCAGTACTTC
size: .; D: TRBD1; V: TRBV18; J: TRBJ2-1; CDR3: CASSVTGTGYNEQFF; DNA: TGTGCCAGCTCGGTCACCGGGACAGGGTACAATGAGCAGTTCTTC
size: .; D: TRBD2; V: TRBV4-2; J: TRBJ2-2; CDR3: CASSQEIGLAGAGELFF; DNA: TGTGCCAGCAGCCAAGAAATCGGGCTAGCGGGAGCCGGGGAGCTGTTTTTT
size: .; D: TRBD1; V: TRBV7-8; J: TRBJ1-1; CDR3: CASSSTGGHTEAFF; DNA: TGTGCCAGCAGCTCGACAGGGGGGCACACTGAAGCTTTCTTT
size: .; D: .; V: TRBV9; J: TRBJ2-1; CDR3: CASSVASPGADEQFF; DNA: TGTGCCAGCAGCGTAGCTTCCCCGGGAGCCGATGAGCAGTTCTTC
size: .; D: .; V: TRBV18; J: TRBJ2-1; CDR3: CASSPAWGSGEQFF; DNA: TGTGCCAGCTCACCGGCGTGGGGTAGCGGTGAGCAGTTCTTC
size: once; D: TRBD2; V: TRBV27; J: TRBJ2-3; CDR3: CASRPGTSGWDTQYF; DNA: TGTGCCAGCCGTCCGGGGACTAGCGGGTGGGATACGCAGTATTTT
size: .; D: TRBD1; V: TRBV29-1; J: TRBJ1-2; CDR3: CSVDPDRANYGYTF; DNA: TGCAGCGTTGACCCGGACAGGGCGAACTATGGCTACACCTTC
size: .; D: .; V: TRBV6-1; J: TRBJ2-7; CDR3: CASSGDGRKARVEQYF; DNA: TGTGCCAGCAGTGGTGATGGGAGGAAAGCTAGGGTCGAGCAGTACTTC
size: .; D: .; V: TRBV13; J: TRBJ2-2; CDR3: CASSPGTGELFF; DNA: TGTGCCAGCAGCCCCGGGACCGGGGAGCTGTTTTTT
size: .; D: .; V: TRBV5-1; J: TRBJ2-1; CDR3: CASSLARYEQFF; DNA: TGCGCCAGCAGCTTGGCTAGGTATGAGCAGTTCTTC
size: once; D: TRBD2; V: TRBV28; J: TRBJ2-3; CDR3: CASSLSGGSTDTQYF; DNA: TGTGCCAGCAGCCTTAGCGGGGGCTCCACAGATACGCAGTATTTT
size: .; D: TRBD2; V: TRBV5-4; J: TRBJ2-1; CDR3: CASSPNPSGAKGNEQFF; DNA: TGTGCCAGCAGCCCAAACCCTAGCGGCGCCAAGGGTAATGAGCAGTTCTTC
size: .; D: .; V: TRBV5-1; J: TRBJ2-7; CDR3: CASSSRTAPYEQYF; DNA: TGCGCCAGCAGCTCGCGGACAGCCCCCTACGAGCAGTACTTC
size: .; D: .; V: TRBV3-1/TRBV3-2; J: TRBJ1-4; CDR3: CASSQVGGATNEKLFF; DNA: TGTGCCAGCAGCCAAGTAGGAGGGGCAACTAATGAAAAACTGTTTTTT
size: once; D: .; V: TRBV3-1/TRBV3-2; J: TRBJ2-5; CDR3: CASREGTVSQTQYF; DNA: TGTGCCAGCAGGGAGGGGACAGTCTCGCAGACCCAGTACTTC
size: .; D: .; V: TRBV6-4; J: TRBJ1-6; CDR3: CASSEKDSAKPGGSPLHF; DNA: TGTGCCAGCAGTGAAAAGGACAGTGCTAAACCTGGGGGTTCACCCCTCCACTTT
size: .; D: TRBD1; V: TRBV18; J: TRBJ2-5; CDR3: CASSPSRDRGNQETQYF; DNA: TGTGCCAGCTCACCATCCCGGGACAGGGGGAACCAAGAGACCCAGTACTTC
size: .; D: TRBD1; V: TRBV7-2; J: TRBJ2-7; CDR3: CASSFSGTGSYEQYF; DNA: TGTGCCAGCAGCTTCTCCGGGACAGGGAGTTACGAGCAGTACTTC
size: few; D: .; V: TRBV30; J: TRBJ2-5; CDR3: CACGLSQETQYF; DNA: TGTGCCTGCGGACTGTCGCAAGAGACCCAGTACTTC
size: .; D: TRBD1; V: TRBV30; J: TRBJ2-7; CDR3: CAWSAGQGHEQYF; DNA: TGTGCCTGGAGTGCCGGACAGGGCCACGAGCAGTACTTC
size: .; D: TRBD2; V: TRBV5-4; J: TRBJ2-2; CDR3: CASSITSGRATGELFF; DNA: TGTGCCAGCAGCATCACTAGCGGGAGGGCCACCGGGGAGCTGTTTTTT